The clone carrying this T cell receptor beta chain was picked up a small number of times. The record originates from a study of PD-1 blockade in classical Hodgkin lymphoma. Sequencing was performed with immunoSEQ multiplex PCR; in TCRdb, only in-frame clones are kept and a portion is missing. Of approximately 50,000 clones in the sample, around 78% were seen once. Every patient had relapsed following autologous stem cell transplantation, and cohorts differed in brentuximab vedotin exposure. Best outcomes ranged across complete response, partial response and progressive disease. The sequence derives from a human donor with classical Hodgkin lymphoma. The starting material was peripheral blood mononuclear cells (PBMCs), obtained before the second cycle of nivolumab.

CDR3 residues: CASRSGQDTNEKLFF. CDR3 nucleotide sequence: TGTGCCAGCAGATCGGGACAGGACACTAATGAAAAACTGTTTTTT. V and J are TRBV7-9 and TRBJ1-4, with 8 bases identical to TRBD1. The CDR3 consists of 15 residues. The V gene end was trimmed by 6 bases and the J gene end by 2 bases; junction bases not matched to a gene: 5. The V gene's germline CDR1 is SEHNR and CDR2 FQNEAQ (reference sequence).